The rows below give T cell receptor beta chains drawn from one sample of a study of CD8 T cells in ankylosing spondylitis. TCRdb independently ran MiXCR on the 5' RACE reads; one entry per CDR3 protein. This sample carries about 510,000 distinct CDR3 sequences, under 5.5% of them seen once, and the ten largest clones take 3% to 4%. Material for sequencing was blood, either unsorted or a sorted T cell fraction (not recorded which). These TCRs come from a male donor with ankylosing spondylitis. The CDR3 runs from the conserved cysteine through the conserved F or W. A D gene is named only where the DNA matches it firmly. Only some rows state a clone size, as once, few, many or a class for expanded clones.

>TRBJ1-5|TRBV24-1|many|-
TGTGCCACCAGTGACTCCACTTTACAGCCCCAGCATTTT
CATSDSTLQPQHF
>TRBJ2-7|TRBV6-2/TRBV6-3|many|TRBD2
TGTGCCAGCAGAAGCGGGAGCTCCGAGCAGTACTTC
CASRSGSSEQYF
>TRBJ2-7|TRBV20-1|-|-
TGCAGTGCTCAGGTATGGGGTTCCGACTACTACGAGCAGTACTTC
CSAQVWGSDYYEQYF
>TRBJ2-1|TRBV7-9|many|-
TGTGCCAGCAGCTTTGTATACACAGGAAAGCAGTTCTTC
CASSFVYTGKQFF
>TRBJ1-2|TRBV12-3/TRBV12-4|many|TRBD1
TGTGCCAGCAGTCCCCTGCCGGGACAGGGAAATCGCGGCTACACCTTC
CASSPLPGQGNRGYTF
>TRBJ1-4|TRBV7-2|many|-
TGTGCCAGCAGCTTAGATCCAGGTTATAATGAAAAACTGTTTTTT
CASSLDPGYNEKLFF
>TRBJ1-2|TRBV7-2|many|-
TGTGCCAGCAGCTCTAACCGGGGCAACTATGGCTACACCTTC
CASSSNRGNYGYTF
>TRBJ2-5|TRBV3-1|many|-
TGTGCCAGCAGCCAAGAGGTTGTGGGACACCAAGAGACCCAGTACTTC
CASSQEVVGHQETQYF
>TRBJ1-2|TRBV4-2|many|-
TGTGCCAGCAGCCTCCCTACCCCCTATGGCTACACCTTC
CASSLPTPYGYTF
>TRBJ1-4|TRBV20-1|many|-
TGCAGTGCTCAGGGAGCAACTAATGAAAAACTGTTTTTT
CSAQGATNEKLFF
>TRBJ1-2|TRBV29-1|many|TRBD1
TGCAGCGTGGGACAGGGTCTTCTCGCCTATGGCTACACCTTC
CSVGQGLLAYGYTF
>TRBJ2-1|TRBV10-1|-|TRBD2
TGCGCCAGCAGTAGAGCGGGAGGGTTGGGTGAGCAGTTCTTC
CASSRAGGLGEQFF
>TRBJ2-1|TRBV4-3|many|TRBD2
TGCGCCAGCAGCCAAGACTGGGCTAGCGGCGGCGATGAGCAGTTCTTC
CASSQDWASGGDEQFF
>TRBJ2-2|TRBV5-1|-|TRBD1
TGCGCCAGCAGCTTGTGGACAGGGGGCTCCGGGGAGCTGTTTTTT
CASSLWTGGSGELFF
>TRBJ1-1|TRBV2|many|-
TGTGCCAGCAGTGACGACACCGCTGAAGCTTTCTTT
CASSDDTAEAFF
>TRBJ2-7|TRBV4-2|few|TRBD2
TGTGCCAGCAGCCAAGAGTCCCTAGCGGGGGTCGAGCAGTACTTC
CASSQESLAGVEQYF
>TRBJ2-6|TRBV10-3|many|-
TGTGCCATCAGTGAGGGTGTATCCGGGGCCAACGTCCTGACTTTC
CAISEGVSGANVLTF
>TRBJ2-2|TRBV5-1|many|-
TGCGCCAGCAGCGGGGCGGGGTTCGGCACCGGGGAGCTGTTTTTT
CASSGAGFGTGELFF
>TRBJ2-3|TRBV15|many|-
TGTGCCACCAGCTCAAGAATAACCTACACAGATACGCAGTATTTT
CATSSRITYTDTQYF
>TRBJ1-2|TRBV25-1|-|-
TGTGCCAGCAGTGAACAGGGTTCCGGGGGTGTTAACTATGGCTACACCTTC
CASSEQGSGGVNYGYTF
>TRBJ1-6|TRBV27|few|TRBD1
TGTGCCAGCAGGACAGGGGACAATTCACCCCTCCACTTT
CASRTGDNSPLHF
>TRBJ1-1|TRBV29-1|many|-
TGCAGCGTTGAAGAGGGGGGATTTGGGACTGAAGCTTTCTTT
CSVEEGGFGTEAFF
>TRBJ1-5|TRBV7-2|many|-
TGTGCCAGCAGCTTCGGAATGCAGCCCCAGCATTTT
CASSFGMQPQHF
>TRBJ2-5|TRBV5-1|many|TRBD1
TGCGCCAGCAGCTTGGGGGACAGACAAGAGACCCAGTACTTC
CASSLGDRQETQYF
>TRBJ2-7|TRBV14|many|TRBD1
TGTGCCAGCAGCCCTTTAGGACAGGGGGCCTACGAGCAGTACTTC
CASSPLGQGAYEQYF
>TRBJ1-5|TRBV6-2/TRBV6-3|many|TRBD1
TGTGCCAGCAGTTCCCGGGACAGCTTTAAGCCCCAGCATTTT
CASSSRDSFKPQHF
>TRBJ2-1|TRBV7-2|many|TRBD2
TGTGCCAGCAGCCCCTATGGAAGCGGGACCCACAATGAGCAGTTCTTC
CASSPYGSGTHNEQFF
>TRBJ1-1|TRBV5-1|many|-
TGCGCCAGCAGCTTGGGTTTTGTCACTGAAGCTTTCTTT
CASSLGFVTEAFF
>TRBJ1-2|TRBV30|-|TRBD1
TGTGCCTGGTTCCGGACAGGGCATGCCTATGGCTACACCTTC
CAWFRTGHAYGYTF
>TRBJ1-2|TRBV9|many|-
TGTGCCAGCGTCCGGGGTCCTAACTATGGCTACACCTTC
CASVRGPNYGYTF
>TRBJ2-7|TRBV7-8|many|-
TGTGCCAGCGGGCGGGCAGGGGACTACGAGCAGTACTTC
CASGRAGDYEQYF
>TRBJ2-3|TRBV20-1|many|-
TGCAGTGCTAGGTTTCTGGCTGGTACGCAGTATTTT
CSARFLAGTQYF
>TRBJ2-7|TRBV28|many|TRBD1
TGTGCCAGCAGTCCGGACAGGGACGGTAACGAGCAGTACTTC
CASSPDRDGNEQYF
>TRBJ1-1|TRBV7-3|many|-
TGTGCCAGCAGCGGGGGTTATGGCACTGAAGCTTTCTTT
CASSGGYGTEAFF
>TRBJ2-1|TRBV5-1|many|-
TGCGCCAGCAGCCCCCTGGCGTTCAGTTCTTCCCCTTTCTACAATGAGCAGTTCTTC
CASSPLAFSSSPFYNEQFF
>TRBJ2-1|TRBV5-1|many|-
TGCGCCAGCAGCTCACGTCAGGGTTACGGCAATGAGCAGTTCTTC
CASSSRQGYGNEQFF
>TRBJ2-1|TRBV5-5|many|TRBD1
TGTGCCAGCAGCGCAGTGGGGACAGGGGTCTACAATGAGCAGTTCTTC
CASSAVGTGVYNEQFF
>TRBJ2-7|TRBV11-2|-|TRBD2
TGTGCCAGCAGCAAGGGACTAGCGGTTACCTACGAGCAGTACTTC
CASSKGLAVTYEQYF
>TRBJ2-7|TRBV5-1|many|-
TGCGCCAGCAGCTTGGGAACAGGCGCGAGCGAGCAGTACTTC
CASSLGTGASEQYF
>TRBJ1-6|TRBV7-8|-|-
TGTGCCAGCAGCTTAGGCTTACGGGATCCTAATTCACCCCTCCACTTT
CASSLGLRDPNSPLHF
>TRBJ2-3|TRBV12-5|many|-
TGTGCTAGTGGGGGTGGCACAGATACGCAGTATTTT
CASGGGTDTQYF